These 9 T cell receptor beta chains originate from one sample sequenced in a study of blood T cell repertoires in COVID-19. The method was immunoSEQ multiplex PCR; TCRdb's version includes in-frame clones alone and lacks a portion of them. Altogether roughly 200,000 clones are present, approximately 86% being singletons, with the ten largest covering around 3%. The sequenced sample consisted of peripheral blood. The receptors here all came from a man in his sixties with acute or convalescent COVID-19.

This chain links TRBV27 with TRBJ2-7, with D tentatively TRBD1 (6 bases). This CDR3 contains 15 residues. V lost 6 bases, J lost 2 bases, and 17 bases lay in between. From germline, CDR1 is MNHEY and CDR2 SMNVEV (reference sequence). CDR3 sequence (DNA): TGTGCCAGCAGCTCCCGACAGGTATATCCCTACGAGCAGTACTTC. This codes for CASSSRQVYPYEQYF.

This sequence joins TRBV18 and TRBJ2-1; weak D call: TRBD1 (6 bases). This CDR3 contains 14 residues. Germline V gene lookup returns CDR1 KGHSH and CDR2 LQKENI. Trimming removed 2 bases at V and 3 bases at J, with 8 bases between. Here the CDR3 DNA reads TGTGCCAGCTCACCAGCAGGGGTCTACAATGAGCAGTTCTTC. It specifies CASSPAGVYNEQFF.

The rearrangement joins TRBV2 to TRBJ2-7; maybe TRBD2 (5 bases). The V and J ends lost 8 bases and 8 bases respectively, with 22 bases between them. The CDR3 totals 14 residues. CDR1 is SNHLY and CDR2 is FYNNEI in the germline V gene. CDR3 amino acids: CASHYLTTTLKQYF. CDR3 in DNA: TGTGCCAGCCACTACCTGACTACCACCCTGAAGCAGTACTTC.

The chain recombines TRBV5-1 with TRBJ2-1; weak D call: TRBD2 (6 bases). Germline CDR1 is SGHRS and CDR2 is YFSETQ. This CDR3 region has 18 residues. V was cut by 3 bases and J by 7 bases, with 26 bases left in between. Written as DNA, the CDR3 is TGCGCCAGCAGCTCGGGTCTTATGCCTAGCGACGGGGGAAATGAGCAGTTCTTC. Translating it yields CASSSGLMPSDGGNEQFF. Full variable domain (missing parts from reference TRBV5-1 and TRBJ2-1): KAGVTQTPRYLIKTRGQQVTLSCSPISGHRSVSWYQQTPGQGLQFLFEYFSETQRNKGNFPGRFSGRQFSNSRSEMNVSTLELGDSALYLCASSSGLMPSDGGNEQFFGPGTRLTVL.

The chain has TRBV27 and TRBJ2-5, with a weak D call TRBD2 (6 bases). The germline gives CDR1 MNHEY, CDR2 SMNVEV (reference sequence). The V end lost 2 bases, the J end lost 4 bases, and 8 bases lay between the germline ends. CDR3 length: 13 amino acids. CDR3: CASSLMGGETQYF. As DNA, the CDR3 is TGTGCCAGCAGTTTAATGGGGGGAGAGACCCAGTACTTC.

This sequence joins TRBV11-2 and TRBJ1-2; maybe TRBD1 (6 bases). Germline loops: CDR1 SGHAT, CDR2 FQNNGV. V was pared by 8 bases and J by 4 bases, with 11 bases between. The CDR3 is 12 residues long. Written as DNA, the CDR3 is TGTGCCAGCGCAGGGGACCTCTATGGCTACACCTTC. Residues: CASAGDLYGYTF. Supplemented by reference TRBV11-2 and TRBJ1-2, the full variable domain reads EAGVAQSPRYKIIEKRQSVAFWCNPISGHATLYWYQQILGQGPKLLIQFQNNGVVDDSQLPKDRFSAERLKGVDSTLKIQPAKLEDSAVYLCASAGDLYGYTFGSGTRLTVV.

This chain joins TRBV7-2 and TRBJ2-1; TRBD2 matches 12 bases. CDR3 length: 17 amino acids. Germline V lookup: CDR1 SGHTA, CDR2 FQGNSA. Trimming took 1 base from V and 3 from J; bases not matched to a gene: 4. The chain's CDR3 is CASSLVPSGGVYNEQFF. The CDR3 DNA is TGTGCCAGCAGCTTAGTTCCTAGCGGGGGGGTCTACAATGAGCAGTTCTTC.

The table lists this clone with a few counts. V usage is TRBV7-2 and J usage is TRBJ2-5; weak D call: TRBD2 (5 bases). This CDR3 spans 14 amino acids. V was pared by 1 base and J by 5 bases, with 11 bases between. Germline V gives CDR1 SGHTA, CDR2 FQGNSA. CDR3 protein: CASSLGSRRETQYF. The DNA for the CDR3 is TGTGCCAGCAGCTTAGGGTCGAGGAGGGAGACCCAGTACTTC.

The V and J genes are TRBV7-9 and TRBJ1-6; no reliable D call. The CDR3 runs 13 residues. V lost 5 bases and J 8 bases, leaving 10 bases between the germline ends. From germline, CDR1 is SEHNR and CDR2 FQNEAQ (reference sequence). CDR3 protein: CASSPQLDSPLHF. CDR3 nucleotide sequence: TGTGCCAGCAGCCCGCAACTAGATTCACCCCTCCACTTT.